This T cell receptor beta chain was captured in a study of beta chain features in type 1 diabetes. Study results and limitations: In all four CD4+ subsets, TCRB CDR3 length was significantly, moderately reduced in type 1 diabetes.

The study reverse transcribed the entire isolated RNA, so it sequenced expressed TCRB transcripts. Sequencing used immunoSEQ multiplex PCR; TCRdb keeps in-frame clones, though not all of them. The sample yields 160,000 or so clones, 63% seen once. Concerning this clone itself: Its antigen remains unknown.

Trimming took off 5 bases at V and 9 bases at J, with 11 bases between the two ends. CDR3 length: 11 residues. Germline V CDR1 and CDR2: DFQATT, SNEGSKA (reference sequence). The material sequenced was naive CD4+ T cells from blood. The genes are TRBV20-1 and TRBJ2-1; unclear D gene. The clonotype was recovered from a young man with type 1 diabetes. The DNA of the CDR3 is TGCAGTGCTGGCTTCCGTGGTGAGCAGTTCTTC. It specifies CSAGFRGEQFF.